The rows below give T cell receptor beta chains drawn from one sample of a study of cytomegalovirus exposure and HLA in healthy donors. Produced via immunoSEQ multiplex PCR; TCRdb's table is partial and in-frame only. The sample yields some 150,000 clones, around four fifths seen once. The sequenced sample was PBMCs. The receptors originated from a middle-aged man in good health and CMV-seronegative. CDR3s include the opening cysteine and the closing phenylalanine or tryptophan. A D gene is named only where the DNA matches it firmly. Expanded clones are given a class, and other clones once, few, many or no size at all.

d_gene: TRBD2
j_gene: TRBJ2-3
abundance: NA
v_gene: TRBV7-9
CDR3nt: TGTGCCAGCAGCCCGGGACTAGCGGGAGGGAGCACAGATACGCAGTATTTT
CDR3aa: CASSPGLAGGSTDTQYF

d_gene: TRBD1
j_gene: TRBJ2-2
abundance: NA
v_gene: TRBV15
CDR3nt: TGTGCCACCAGCAGAGCCCCCCGGGACAGGGGGCTAAACACCGGGGAGCTGTTTTTT
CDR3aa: CATSRAPRDRGLNTGELFF

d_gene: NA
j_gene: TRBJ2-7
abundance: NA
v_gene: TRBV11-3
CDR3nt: TGTGCCAGCAGCTTAGGGACGGGGGGCCTACAGTACTTC
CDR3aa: CASSLGTGGLQYF

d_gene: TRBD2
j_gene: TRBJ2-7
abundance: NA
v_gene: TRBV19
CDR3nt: TGTGCCAGTAGTATGAGCGGGAGGGCTTACGAGCAGTACTTC
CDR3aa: CASSMSGRAYEQYF

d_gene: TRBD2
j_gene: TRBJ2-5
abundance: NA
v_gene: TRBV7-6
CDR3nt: TGTGCCAGCAGCATCCGACTAGCGGGAGCCTCGGAGACCCAGTACTTC
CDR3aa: CASSIRLAGASETQYF

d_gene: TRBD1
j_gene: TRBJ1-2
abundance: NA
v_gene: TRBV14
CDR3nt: TGTGCCAGCAGCCAAGACAGGGGGCCTAACTATGGCTACACCTTC
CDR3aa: CASSQDRGPNYGYTF

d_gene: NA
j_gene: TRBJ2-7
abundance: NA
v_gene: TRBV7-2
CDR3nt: TGTGCCAGCAGCTTATTAGGGGTCAGGGCTGGCCAGCAGTACTTC
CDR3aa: CASSLLGVRAGQQYF

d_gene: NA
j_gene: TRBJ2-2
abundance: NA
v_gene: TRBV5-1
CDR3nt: TGCGCCAGCCAGGAGGGGGGGCCAGATACCGGGGAGCTGTTTTTT
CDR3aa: CASQEGGPDTGELFF

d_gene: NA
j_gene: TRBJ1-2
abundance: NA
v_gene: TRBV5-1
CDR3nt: TGCGCCAGCAGCTTGGCTCCAGATCTGAACTATGGCTACACCTTC
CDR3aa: CASSLAPDLNYGYTF

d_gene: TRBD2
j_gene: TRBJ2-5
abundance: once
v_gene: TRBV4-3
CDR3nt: TGCGCCAGCAGCCAAGATTCGGGGGGACCGAGAGAGACCCAGTACTTC
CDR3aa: CASSQDSGGPRETQYF

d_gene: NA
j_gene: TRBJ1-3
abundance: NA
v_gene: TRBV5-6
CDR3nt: TGTGCCAGCAGCTTGATCGGGGGCTCTGGAAACACCATATATTTT
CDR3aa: CASSLIGGSGNTIYF

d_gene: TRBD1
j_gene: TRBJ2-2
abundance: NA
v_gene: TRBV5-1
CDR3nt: TGCGCCAGCAGCTTTGACAGGGGGCAAACCGGGGAGCTGTTTTTT
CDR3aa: CASSFDRGQTGELFF

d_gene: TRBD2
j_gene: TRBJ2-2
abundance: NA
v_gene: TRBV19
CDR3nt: TGTGCCAGTAGAACGCTAGCGGGAGACACCGGGGAGCTGTTTTTT
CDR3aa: CASRTLAGDTGELFF

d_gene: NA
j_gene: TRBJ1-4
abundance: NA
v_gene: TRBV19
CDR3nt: TGTGCCACCCATAGTGGTAATGAAAAACTGTTTTTT
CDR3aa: CATHSGNEKLFF

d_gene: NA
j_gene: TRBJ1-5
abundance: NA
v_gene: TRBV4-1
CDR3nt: TGCGCCAGCAGCCAAGCAGGGAGGAATCAGCCCCAGCATTTT
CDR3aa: CASSQAGRNQPQHF

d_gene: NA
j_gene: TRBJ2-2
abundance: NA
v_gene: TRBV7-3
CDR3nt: TGTGCCAGCAGCACTTCCGGGACAATCACCACCGGGGAGCTGTTTTTT
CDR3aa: CASSTSGTITTGELFF

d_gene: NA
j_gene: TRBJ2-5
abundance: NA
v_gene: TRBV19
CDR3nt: TGTGCCAGTAGTATGTTAGCTTCGGAGACCCAGTACTTC
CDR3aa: CASSMLASETQYF

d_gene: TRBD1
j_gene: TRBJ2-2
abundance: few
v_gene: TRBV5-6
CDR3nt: TGTGCCAGCAGCCGGGACAGTTTATACACCGGGGAGCTGTTTTTT
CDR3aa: CASSRDSLYTGELFF

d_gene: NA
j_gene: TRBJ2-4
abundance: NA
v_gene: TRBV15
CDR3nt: TGTGCCACCAGCAGAGAGACAGGTACCCAAAACATTCAGTACTTC
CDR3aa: CATSRETGTQNIQYF

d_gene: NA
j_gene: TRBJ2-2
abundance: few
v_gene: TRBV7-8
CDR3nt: TGTGCCAGCAGCTTAGTGTCGGCGAACACCGGGGAGCTGTTTTTT
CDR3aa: CASSLVSANTGELFF

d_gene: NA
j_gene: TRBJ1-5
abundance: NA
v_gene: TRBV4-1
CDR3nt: TGCGCCAGCAGCCAAGATAGAGGGAGGAATCAGCCCCAGCATTTT
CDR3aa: CASSQDRGRNQPQHF

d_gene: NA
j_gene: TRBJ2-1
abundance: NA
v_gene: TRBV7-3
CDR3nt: TGTGCCAGCAGCCTCGGGGGGCACAATGAGCAGTTCTTC
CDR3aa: CASSLGGHNEQFF

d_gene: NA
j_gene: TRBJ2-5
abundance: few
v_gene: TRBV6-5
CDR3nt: TGTGCCAGCAGACATATGGAGACCCAGTACTTC
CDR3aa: CASRHMETQYF

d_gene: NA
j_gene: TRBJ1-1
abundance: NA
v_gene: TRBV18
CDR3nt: TGTGCCAGCTCACCACCGGGGCGTAACACTGAAGCTTTCTTT
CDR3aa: CASSPPGRNTEAFF

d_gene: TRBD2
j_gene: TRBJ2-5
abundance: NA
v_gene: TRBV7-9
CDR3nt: TGTGCCAGCAGCTTAACCGGGACTAGCAAGACCCAGTACTTC
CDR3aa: CASSLTGTSKTQYF

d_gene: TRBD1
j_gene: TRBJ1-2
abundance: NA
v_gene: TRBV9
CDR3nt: TGTGCCAGCAGCCCTTCCAGGGGGCTAAACTATGGCTACACCTTC
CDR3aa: CASSPSRGLNYGYTF

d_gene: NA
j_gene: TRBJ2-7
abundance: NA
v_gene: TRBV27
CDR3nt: TGTGCCAGCAGATGGACAACCGACAGCTACGAGCAGTACTTC
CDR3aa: CASRWTTDSYEQYF

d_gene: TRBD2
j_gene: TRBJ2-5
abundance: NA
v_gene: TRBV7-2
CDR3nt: TGTGCCAGCAGCCCAAGCGGGGGAGAGACCCAGTACTTC
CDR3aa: CASSPSGGETQYF

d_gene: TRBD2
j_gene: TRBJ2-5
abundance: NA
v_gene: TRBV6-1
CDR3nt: TGTGCCAGCAGTGGCCGGGCGGGGGGAAAAGAGACCCAGTACTTC
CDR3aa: CASSGRAGGKETQYF

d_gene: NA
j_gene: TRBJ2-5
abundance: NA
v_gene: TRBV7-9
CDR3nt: TGTTCCAGCAGCTTACTCGGAGAGACCCAGTACTTC
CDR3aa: CSSSLLGETQYF

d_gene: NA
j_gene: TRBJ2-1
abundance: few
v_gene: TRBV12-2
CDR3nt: TGTGCAAGTCGCCCCCATCTTCCCTCGACAGGGCTAACCTACAATGAGCAGTTCTTC
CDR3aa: CASRPHLPSTGLTYNEQFF

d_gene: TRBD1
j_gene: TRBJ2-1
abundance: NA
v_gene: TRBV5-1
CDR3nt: TGCGCCAGCAGCTTGGGGAACAGGGGTGGTTCCTACAATGAGCAGTTCTTC
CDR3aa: CASSLGNRGGSYNEQFF

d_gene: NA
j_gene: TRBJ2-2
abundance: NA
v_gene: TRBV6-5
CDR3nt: TGTGCCAGCAGCCTCACAATTCCCGGGGAGCTGTTTTTT
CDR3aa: CASSLTIPGELFF

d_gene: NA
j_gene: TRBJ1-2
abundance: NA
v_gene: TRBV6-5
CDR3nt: TGTGCCAGCAGTCACGGGACAGGCTACACCTTC
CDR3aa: CASSHGTGYTF

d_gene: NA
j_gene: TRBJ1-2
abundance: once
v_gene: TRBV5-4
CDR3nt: TGTGCCAGCAGGCCGGCAGGGAACTATGGCTACACCTTC
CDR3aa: CASRPAGNYGYTF

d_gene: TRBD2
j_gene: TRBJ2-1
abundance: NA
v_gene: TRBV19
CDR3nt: TGTGCCAGTACCCCAGGGACTAGCGGGGCTGGGGAGCAGTTCTTC
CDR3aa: CASTPGTSGAGEQFF

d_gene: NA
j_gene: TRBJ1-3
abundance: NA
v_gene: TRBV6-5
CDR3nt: TGTGCCAGCAGTCGTTATTACAGGGCTGGAAACACCATATATTTT
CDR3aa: CASSRYYRAGNTIYF

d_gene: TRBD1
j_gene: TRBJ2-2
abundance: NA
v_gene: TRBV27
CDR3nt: TGTGCCAGCAGTTCCCGGGACAGGAACACCGGGGAGCTGTTTTTT
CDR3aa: CASSSRDRNTGELFF

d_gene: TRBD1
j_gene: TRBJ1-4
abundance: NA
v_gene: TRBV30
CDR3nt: TGTGCCTGGAGTGAACAGGGGGTTGAAAAACTGTTTTTT
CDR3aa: CAWSEQGVEKLFF

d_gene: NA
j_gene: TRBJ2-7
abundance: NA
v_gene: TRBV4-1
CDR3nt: TGCGCCAGCAGCCAAGGGGAGTACGAGCAGTACTTC
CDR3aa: CASSQGEYEQYF

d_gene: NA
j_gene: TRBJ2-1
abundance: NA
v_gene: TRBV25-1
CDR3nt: TGTGCCAGCAGTCTCGCGGGGCCGCCGGGGAATGAGCAGTTCTTC
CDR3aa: CASSLAGPPGNEQFF

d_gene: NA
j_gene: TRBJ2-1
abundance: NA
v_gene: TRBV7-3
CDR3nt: TGTGCCAGCAGCTCCGACGGGGGATCCTACAATGAGCAGTTCTTC
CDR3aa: CASSSDGGSYNEQFF

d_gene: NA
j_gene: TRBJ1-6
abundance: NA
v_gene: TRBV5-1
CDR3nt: TGCGCCAGCAGCTTGGAACTCACCGCGGGGTATAATTCACCCCTCCACTTT
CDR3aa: CASSLELTAGYNSPLHF

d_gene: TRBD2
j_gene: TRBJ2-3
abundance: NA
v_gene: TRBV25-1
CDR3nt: TGTGCCAGCAGTGAAGGGCGGGAGCGGTCAGATACGCAGTATTTT
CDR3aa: CASSEGRERSDTQYF

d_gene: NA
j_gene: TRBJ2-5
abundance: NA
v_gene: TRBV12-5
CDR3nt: TGTGCTAGTGGGGAAGGAATACAAGAGGCCCAGTACTTC
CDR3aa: CASGEGIQEAQYF

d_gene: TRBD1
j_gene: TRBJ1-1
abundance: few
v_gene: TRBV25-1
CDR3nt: TGTGCCAGCAGTCCGCAGGGGGTTCATGATACTGAAGCTTTCTTT
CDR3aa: CASSPQGVHDTEAFF

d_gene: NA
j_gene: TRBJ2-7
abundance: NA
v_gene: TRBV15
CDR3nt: TGTGCCACCAGCAGAGCCGCCATTGGGAGCGGGCAGTACTTC
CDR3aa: CATSRAAIGSGQYF

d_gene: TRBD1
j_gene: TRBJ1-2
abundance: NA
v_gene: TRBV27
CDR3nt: TGTGCCAGCAGTTGGGGACAGAACTATGGCTACACCTTC
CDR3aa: CASSWGQNYGYTF

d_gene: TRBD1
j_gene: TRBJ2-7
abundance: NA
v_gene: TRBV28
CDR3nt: TGTGCCAGCAGTTCAAGGGGGCAGGGGTCCTACGAGCAGTACTTC
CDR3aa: CASSSRGQGSYEQYF